One sample yielded the 21 T cell receptor beta chains listed below, sequenced in a study of regulatory T cells in long-lasting Graves disease. Noted time point: persistent/refractory GD, antithyroid drugs over 5 years with positive TRAb. From PBMCs, RNA was extracted and then used to make the TCR library. In building TCR beta libraries, iRepertoire HTBI primers were used together with Arm-PCR of CDR3 regions. TCRdb recomputed calls from the multiplex PCR reads with MiXCR, one row per CDR3 protein. This table has hundreds of thousands of distinct CDR3 sequences, 20% appearing once. The input for sequencing was peripheral blood mononuclear cells (PBMCs), taken when the disease was refractory, from a patient treated with antithyroid drugs. The receptors here all came from a female donor with Graves disease.

This chain joins TRBV20-1 and TRBJ2-5; possibly TRBD1 or TRBD2 for D (5 bases each). Per germline, CDR1 DFQATT and CDR2 SNEGSKA (reference sequence). V lost 0 bases and J lost 5, with 25 bases in between. The CDR3 totals 18 residues. CDR3 DNA: TGCAGTGCTAGAGATAAAACCGGGACGTGGCATGAGTTGGAGACCCAGTACTTC. Its translation is CSARDKTGTWHELETQYF.

A few counts support this clonotype. This chain joins TRBV5-6 and TRBJ1-1; D is ambiguous. The CDR3 covers 14 residues. Germline values: CDR1 SGHDT, CDR2 YYEEEE. V lost 4 bases and J 0 bases, leaving 10 bases between the germline ends. DNA for the CDR3: TGTGCCAGCAGCGTGGACCTTTTGAACACTGAAGCTTTCTTT. Translated, it gives CASSVDLLNTEAFF.

This clonotype occurred a few times. The chain employs TRBV5-1 and TRBJ2-2; maybe TRBD1 (5 bases). The CDR3 runs 16 residues. The germline V gene encodes CDR1 SGHRS and CDR2 YFSETQ. The germline V and J ends were trimmed by 1 base and 0 bases, with 10 bases remaining between them. In nucleotides, the CDR3 is TGCGCCAGCAGCTTGCTAGTGGGGCCGAACACCGGGGAGCTGTTTTTT. Amino acids: CASSLLVGPNTGELFF.

Many counts were recorded for this clonotype. The chain is built from TRBV29-1 and TRBJ2-7; a possible D gene is TRBD1 (5 bases). V lost 6 bases to trimming and J lost 3 bases, with 18 bases between them. This CDR3 contains 14 residues. In germline, CDR1 is SQVTM, CDR2 ANQGSEA. The CDR3 DNA reads TGCAGCGTGAAGAAGGGGTTACAAGGCTACGAGCAGTACTTC. It codes for CSVKKGLQGYEQYF.

This clonotype was observed once. The V and J genes are TRBV5-1 and TRBJ1-6; D unclear. Germline V gene lookup returns CDR1 SGHRS and CDR2 YFSETQ. The length of the CDR3 is 15 residues. V lost 0 bases, J lost 5 bases, and 9 bases lay in between. The CDR3 reads CASSLAARDNSPLHF. The DNA for the CDR3 is TGCGCCAGCAGCTTGGCAGCCAGAGATAATTCACCCCTCCACTTT.

The chain combines TRBV20-1 with TRBJ1-2; no reliable D call. The germline V gene encodes CDR1 DFQATT and CDR2 SNEGSKA (reference sequence). The CDR3 is made up of 13 amino acids. The CDR3 DNA reads TGCACGATCCGACCTACCGTGGGCTATGGCTACACCTTC. It specifies CTIRPTVGYGYTF.

In this sample, this clonotype turned up many times. A read error may account for a junction end that differs from germline. The rearrangement links TRBV6-1 to TRBJ2-7; D is perhaps TRBD2 (5 bases). The CDR3 spans 15 residues. The germline V gene has CDR1 MNHNS and CDR2 SASEGT. This CDR3 is CASREDPGYDYEQYF. CDR3 nucleotide sequence: TGTGCCAGCAGGGAAGATCCGGGATACGACTACGAGCAGTACTTC.

This clonotype was counted at least ten times. The CDR3 region has the DNA TGTGCCAGCAGCTTAGGTGGGACACACTACGAGCAGTACTTC. It codes for CASSLGGTHYEQYF. The genes are TRBV7-8 and TRBJ2-7; weak D call: TRBD1 (6 bases). Germline V gene lookup returns CDR1 SGHVS and CDR2 FQNEAQ. This CDR3 comprises 14 residues. V shed 1 base and J shed 3 bases, with 10 bases lying between them. The full variable domain, its missing parts supplied by reference TRBV7-8 and TRBJ2-7, is GAGVSQSPRYKVAKRGQDVALRCDPISGHVSLFWYQQALGQGPEFLTYFQNEAQLDKSGLPSDRFFAERPEGSVSTLKIQRTQQEDSAVYLCASSLGGTHYEQYFGPGTRLTVT.

This clonotype was seen at least ten times. The chain links TRBV19 to TRBJ2-5; no clear D gene. The germline V gene encodes CDR1 LNHDA and CDR2 SQIVND (reference sequence). The ends were cut back, 1 base at V and 4 bases at J, with 19 bases in the middle. The CDR3 contains 17 residues. The CDR3 DNA sequence: TGTGCCAGTAGTATAGGCGGCGGACGTGTATCTGGAGAGACCCAGTACTTC. Protein: CASSIGGGRVSGETQYF.

CDR3 DNA: TGTGCCAGCAGGGGGGACCTCGGAGGGATTAATTCACCCCTCCACTTT. It encodes CASRGDLGGINSPLHF. The chain has TRBV6-1 and TRBJ1-6, with D possibly TRBD1 on 5 matching bases. Germline CDR1 MNHNS, CDR2 SASEGT. This CDR3 comprises 16 residues. V shed 6 bases and J shed 6 bases, with 18 bases lying between them.

Many counts were recorded for this clonotype. The chain uses TRBV3-1 and TRBJ1-1; D is perhaps TRBD1 (5 bases). CDR3 length equals 15 residues. CDR1 LGHDT and CDR2 YNNKEL come from the germline V gene (reference sequence). Trimming cost V 2 bases and J 1 base, with 11 bases left between them. DNA for the CDR3: TGTGCCAGCAGCCAAAGGGGACCGAGGAACACTGAAGCTTTCTTT. The encoded protein is CASSQRGPRNTEAFF.

The J gene is TRBJ2-5, the V gene TRBV7-9, with 8 bases that match TRBD2. V shed 8 bases, J shed 5 bases, and the junction held 16 bases outside the gene matches. The CDR3 sequence is 16 residues long. Germline V gene sequence: CDR1 SEHNR, CDR2 FQNEAQ (reference sequence). The CDR3 DNA is TGTGCCAGCGGCTCGACAATTAGCGGGACCCGGGAGACCCAGTACTTC. This sequence encodes CASGSTISGTRETQYF.

This clonotype was detected once. The chain has TRBV5-1 and TRBJ1-2; D is uncertain. The CDR3 covers 13 residues. V lost 5 bases, J lost 0 bases, and 8 bases lay in between. Germline V gene data show CDR1 as SGHRS and CDR2 as YFSETQ. CDR3 amino acids: CASRIETNYGYTF. CDR3 nucleotide sequence: TGCGCCAGCAGGATAGAGACTAACTATGGCTACACCTTC.

At least ten counts were recorded for this clonotype. V is TRBV30 and J is TRBJ2-5; 11 positions match TRBD1. This CDR3 has 14 residues. Per germline, CDR1 GTSNPN and CDR2 SVGIG (reference sequence). The junction had 7 bases not matched to a gene; V was cut back by 3 bases and J by 7 bases. The CDR3 DNA follows: TGTGCCTGGAGGGCCGGGACAGGGGGTAGGACCCAGTACTTC. As protein: CAWRAGTGGRTQYF.

CDR3 nucleotide sequence: TGCGCCAGCAGCGGGACTGCACTGAACACTGAAGCTTTCTTT. Residues: CASSGTALNTEAFF. The J gene is TRBJ1-1, the V gene TRBV5-1, with a weak D call TRBD1 (5 bases). This CDR3 spans 14 amino acids. V lost 4 bases to trimming and J lost 0 bases, with 10 bases between them. From germline, CDR1 is SGHRS and CDR2 YFSETQ.

This clonotype was seen only a few times. This chain links TRBV7-3 with TRBJ2-2; D ambiguous. Germline-derived CDR1 and CDR2 are SGHTA and FQGTGA. V was cut by 0 bases and J by 6 bases, with 8 bases left in between. The CDR3 is 14 residues long. CDR3 sequence reads: CASSLTKRSGELFF. Written as DNA, the CDR3 is TGTGCCAGCAGCTTAACAAAACGATCCGGGGAGCTGTTTTTT.

There are a few counts of this clonotype. A read error is the likely source, as a far larger clone sits one nucleotide away. The genes are TRBV11-3 and TRBJ2-7; D gene unclear. V was pared by 5 bases and J by 3 bases, with 17 bases between. CDR1 and CDR2 from the germline V gene are SGHNT and YENEEA. The CDR3 has 15 residues. The CDR3: CASSPITRRHYEQYF. CDR3 coding DNA: TGTGCCAGCAGCCCAATCACGCGCAGACACTACGAGCAGTACTTC.

This clonotype has at least ten counts. This chain uses TRBV7-2 with TRBJ2-2; no firm D call. CDR1 is SGHTA, CDR2 FQGNSA, per germline. The CDR3 extends over 15 amino acids. V was pared by 1 base and J by 0 bases, with 6 bases between. This CDR3 is CASSLVRSNTGELFF. CDR3 DNA: TGTGCCAGCAGCTTAGTACGATCGAACACCGGGGAGCTGTTTTTT.

This clonotype came up once. CDR3 DNA sequence: TGTGCCAGCAGCGCCCTAGCCGGGGGCGGAGAGACCCAGTACTTC. This translates into CASSALAGGGETQYF. The chain combines TRBV9 with TRBJ2-5; TRBD1 or TRBD2 may be the D gene (6 bases each). Trimming left V 3 bases short and J 4 bases short, with 16 bases between. Germline lookup yields CDR1 SGDLS and CDR2 YYNGEE. The CDR3 consists of 15 residues.

V usage is TRBV7-3 and J usage is TRBJ1-1, with a possible D match to TRBD1 (5 bases). The V and J ends lost 8 bases and 1 base respectively, with 11 bases between them. CDR3 size: 13 residues. Germline V gene sequence: CDR1 SGHTA, CDR2 FQGTGA. CDR3 sequence (DNA): TGTGCCAGCCGGTTGGGGGGGAACACTGAAGCTTTCTTT. It specifies CASRLGGNTEAFF.

This clonotype appeared many times. V gene TRBV12-3 or TRBV12-4 combines with J gene TRBJ1-1; D is ambiguous. The CDR3 sequence is 14 residues long. V lost 2 bases to trimming and J lost 7 bases, with 14 bases between them. The CDR3 region is CASSLFFWFDEAFF. The CDR3 nucleotides are TGTGCCAGCAGTTTATTCTTTTGGTTCGATGAAGCTTTCTTT.